The 20 T cell receptor beta chains reported below all come from one sample, sequenced in a study of CD8+CD57+ T cells in acquired aplastic anemia. In patients chosen for sequencing, flow cytometry had shown CD8+CD57+ cell expansion. Profiling that covered TCR beta VDJ and CDR3 relied on genomic DNA as its template. TCRdb independently ran MiXCR on the reads; one entry per CDR3 protein. The repertoire consists of 250,000 to 350,000 distinct CDR3 sequences, with about 50% occurring once and the leading ten covering 1% to 1.5%. The specimen was sorted CD4+, CD8+, or CD8+CD57+ T cells (not recorded which) from PBMCs. The receptors derive from a human donor with aplastic anemia.

The chain joins TRBV5-1 to TRBJ2-7; D not certain. V lost 4 bases to trimming and J lost 3 bases, with 14 bases between them. This CDR3 has 14 amino acids. CDR1 SGHRS and CDR2 YFSETQ come from the germline V gene. CDR3 loop: CASSPGPGDYEQYF. CDR3 sequence (DNA): TGCGCCAGCAGCCCTGGGCCAGGAGACTACGAGCAGTACTTC.

This clonotype was picked up many times. The chain couples TRBV20-1 to TRBJ2-7, with 10 bases aligning to TRBD2. CDR1 DFQATT and CDR2 SNEGSKA come from the germline V gene (reference sequence). With V trimmed by 3 bases and J by 3 bases, 2 bases remained unmatched. The CDR3 length is 13 residues. The CDR3 nucleotides are TGCAGTGCTAGCGGGACTAGCGACTACGAGCAGTACTTC. This translates into CSASGTSDYEQYF.

This clonotype was seen more than once but under ten times. The chain combines TRBV29-1 with TRBJ2-5; D is possibly TRBD1 or TRBD2 (5 bases each). Germline loops: CDR1 SQVTM, CDR2 ANQGSEA. The CDR3 runs to 16 residues. V was cut by 0 bases and J by 5 bases, with 19 bases left in between. As DNA, the CDR3 is TGCAGCGTTGAAGATTATGAGGGGAATGACCTGGAGACCCAGTACTTC. Its protein product is CSVEDYEGNDLETQYF.

This clonotype was picked up a small number of times. The rearrangement links TRBV15 to TRBJ1-6; D ambiguous. Trimming cost V 4 bases and J 10 bases, with 14 bases left between them. Germline loops: CDR1 LNHNV, CDR2 YYDKDF (reference sequence). CDR3 size: 14 residues. CDR3 loop: CATSTVGLASPLHF. CDR3 nucleotide sequence: TGTGCCACCAGCACGGTAGGGTTAGCGTCACCCCTCCACTTT. Full variable domain (rest looked up from reference TRBV15 and TRBJ1-6): DAMVIQNPRYQVTQFGKPVTLSCSQTLNHNVMYWYQQKSSQAPKLLFHYYDKDFNNEADTPDNFQSRRPNTSFCFLDIRSPGLGDTAMYLCATSTVGLASPLHFGNGTRLTVT.

This clonotype was seen at least ten times. The gene calls are TRBV5-6 and TRBJ1-2; 7 positions match TRBD1. CDR3 length: 16 amino acids. The germline V gene encodes CDR1 SGHDT and CDR2 YYEEEE. The trim removed 4 bases at V and 0 bases at J, leaving 9 bases unmatched. This CDR3 reads CASSRQGGYTNYGYTF. The CDR3 DNA reads TGTGCCAGCAGCCGACAGGGTGGTTATACTAACTATGGCTACACCTTC.

Concerning this clonotype: A read error is possible here, since a much larger clone lies one base away. The CDR3 is CASRLTGAGGDEQFF. The CDR3, as DNA: TGTGCCAGCAGGCTGACGGGGGCGGGCGGGGATGAGCAGTTCTTC. The chain joins TRBV6-1 to TRBJ2-1; either TRBD1 or TRBD2 may fit D (6 bases each). The germline V gene has CDR1 MNHNS and CDR2 SASEGT. V dropped 6 bases and J dropped 8 bases, with 20 bases sitting between them. The CDR3 consists of 15 residues.

This clonotype was detected a few times. The V and J genes are TRBV14 and TRBJ2-7; maybe TRBD2 (6 bases). Trimming left V 4 bases short and J 5 bases short, with 15 bases between. Looked up from germline, CDR1 is SGHDN and CDR2 is FVKESK. The CDR3 consists of 14 residues. Written as DNA, the CDR3 is TGTGCCAGCAGCCCACACGCGGGGCGCGACGAGCAGTACTTC. Protein product: CASSPHAGRDEQYF. Filled out from reference TRBV14 and TRBJ2-7, the complete variable domain reads EAGVTQFPSHSVIEKGQTVTLRCDPISGHDNLYWYRRVMGKEIKFLLHFVKESKQDESGMPNNRFLAERTGGTYSTLKVQPAELEDSGVYFCASSPHAGRDEQYFGPGTRLTVT.

The chain links TRBV7-9 to TRBJ2-5; D may be TRBD1 (5 bases). The germline CDR1 and CDR2 sequences are SEHNR and FQNEAQ (reference sequence). The CDR3 has 16 residues. V lost 1 base to trimming and J lost 1 base, with 13 bases between them. For the CDR3, the DNA is TGTGCCAGCAGCTTAGGGATTATCGACAGCCAAGAGACCCAGTACTTC. It is translated as CASSLGIIDSQETQYF.

About this clonotype itself: A read error may explain this, as a much larger clone is one base away. The chain uses TRBV11-3 and TRBJ2-3; 7 bases fit TRBD1. CDR1 and CDR2 (germline): SGHNT, YENEEA. V was pared by 5 bases and J by 8 bases, with 7 bases of the junction left unmatched. CDR3 length: 13 amino acids. The CDR3 coding sequence is TGTGCCAGCAGCCTTGGGACAGTCGGTACGCAGTATTTT. Residues: CASSLGTVGTQYF.

Note on this clonotype: This may stem from a read error, because a much larger clone lies one nucleotide away. The chain combines TRBV6-5 with TRBJ2-3; 13 bases match TRBD2. CDR3 length: 18 amino acids. Germline lookup yields CDR1 MNHEY and CDR2 SVGAGI. V lost 5 bases and J lost 3; bases outside the gene matches: 11. The CDR3 DNA reads TGTGCCAGCAGTGCAGAGTTAACTAGCGGGGGGGCAACAGATACGCAGTATTTT. This translates into CASSAELTSGGATDTQYF.

The CDR3 bases are TGTGCCAGTAGTACGGCCGGGACAGGTAGCGGCTACACCTTC. Encoded protein: CASSTAGTGSGYTF. The rearrangement uses TRBV19 and TRBJ1-2; 8 bases map to TRBD1. Germline values: CDR1 LNHDA, CDR2 SQIVND (reference sequence). The CDR3 loop spans 14 amino acids. With 4 bases clipped from V and 8 bases from J, the junction kept 9 bases outside the gene matches.

The chain employs TRBV10-3 and TRBJ2-7, with TRBD1 identical over 9 bases. Germline trimming cut 6 bases from V and 13 bases from J; bases unmatched to any gene: 4. CDR1 and CDR2 from the germline V gene are ENHRY and SYGVKD. The CDR3 has 10 amino acids. DNA of the CDR3: TGTGCCATCAGCGGACAGGGGTTCTACTTC. This translates into CAISGQGFYF.

This clonotype was recorded many times. This sequence may be a read error, since a much larger clone differs from it by one base. V gene TRBV10-2 combines with J gene TRBJ1-1; TRBD1 matches 8 bases. The CDR3 is 13 residues long. V lost 6 bases to trimming and J lost 0 bases; unmatched junction nucleotides: 0. Germline lookup yields CDR1 WSHSY and CDR2 SAAADI. This chain's CDR3 is CASRTGVNTEAFF. CDR3 bases: TGCGCCAGCAGGACAGGGGTGAACACTGAAGCTTTCTTT.

The table lists this clonotype with many counts. The CDR3 region has the DNA TGTGCCAGTTCTGACAGGGGAAGCTATGGCTACACCTTC. Amino acids: CASSDRGSYGYTF. This chain connects TRBV19 to TRBJ1-2; TRBD1 agrees at 8 bases. The germline V gene encodes CDR1 LNHDA and CDR2 SQIVND (reference sequence). The CDR3 runs to 13 residues. Trimming at V came to 8 bases and at J to 4 bases, leaving 6 bases not matched to a gene.

This clonotype was seen at least ten times. The chain employs TRBV2 and TRBJ2-2, with TRBD2 matching over 8 bases. V trimming: 7 bases; J trimming: 1 base; junction bases outside the gene matches: 8. Germline lookup yields CDR1 SNHLY and CDR2 FYNNEI. The CDR3 spans 16 residues. The chain's CDR3 is CASTRTGTRNTGELFF. The CDR3 region has the DNA TGTGCCAGCACCCGAACCGGGACTAGGAACACCGGGGAGCTGTTTTTT.

This chain links TRBV5-1 with TRBJ2-1; TRBD2 matches at 11 bases. The CDR3 sequence is 18 residues long. V dropped 4 bases and J dropped 0; count of bases not matched to a gene: 9. CDR1 and CDR2 from the germline V gene are SGHRS and YFSETQ. CDR3 sequence: CASSLSSLAGASYNEQFF. CDR3 in DNA: TGCGCCAGCAGCCTGTCTTCACTAGCGGGGGCCTCCTACAATGAGCAGTTCTTC.

CDR3 DNA: TGTGCCAGCAGCTTAGCTGGCGTTGGGGCAGAACTATACAATGAGCAGTTCTTC. It is translated as CASSLAGVGAELYNEQFF. The chain is built from TRBV7-6 and TRBJ2-1, with D perhaps TRBD1 (5 bases). Deletions cut 0 bases from V and 4 bases from J, with 19 bases between. This CDR3 has 18 residues. The germline V gene encodes CDR1 SGHVS and CDR2 FNYEAQ.

V gene TRBV7-8 combines with J gene TRBJ2-1, with 13 bases that match TRBD2. There are 18 residues in the CDR3. With V trimmed by 0 bases and J by 10 bases, 12 bases remained unmatched. In germline, CDR1 is SGHVS, CDR2 FQNEAQ. CDR3 protein: CASSLADPRTSGSEEQFF. The CDR3 nucleotides read TGTGCCAGCAGCTTAGCCGATCCCCGGACTAGCGGGAGTGAGGAGCAGTTCTTC. The entire variable domain, with the rest obtained from reference TRBV7-8 and TRBJ2-1, is as follows: GAGVSQSPRYKVAKRGQDVALRCDPISGHVSLFWYQQALGQGPEFLTYFQNEAQLDKSGLPSDRFFAERPEGSVSTLKIQRTQQEDSAVYLCASSLADPRTSGSEEQFFGPGTRLTVL.

The genes are TRBV19 and TRBJ1-2; D is perhaps TRBD1 (5 bases). V was clipped by 1 base and J by 9 bases, with 18 bases between them. The CDR3 is 15 residues long. Germline V gene lookup returns CDR1 LNHDA and CDR2 SQIVND (reference sequence). CDR3 sequence reads: CASSIGGPGPTRYTF. The CDR3 DNA reads TGTGCCAGTAGTATAGGGGGCCCCGGGCCAACGCGCTACACCTTC.

This rearrangement joins TRBV25-1 to TRBJ1-4; D unclear. The germline gives CDR1 MGHDK, CDR2 SYGVNS. This CDR3 is built from 18 residues. V lost 11 bases, J lost 3 bases, and 28 bases lay in between. The CDR3 DNA follows: TGTGCCCGGCCCGAAGTACTGCTCGTAGGAGAGGCTAATGAAAAACTGTTTTTT. Translating it yields CARPEVLLVGEANEKLFF.